These 14 T cell receptor beta chains were sequenced from one sample in a study of T cells in Graves' hyperthyroidism and ophthalmopathy. RNA transcripts gave rise to amplified TCR beta CDR3 regions. The HTBI set primed first-round TCR CDR3 RT-PCR. TCRdb re-called the multiplex PCR reads through MiXCR, storing one row per CDR3 protein. Among some 500,000 distinct CDR3 sequences, roughly 25% were seen once, and the ten largest hold approximately 10%. The material sequenced was blood. The receptors stem from a woman aged 30 to 39 with Graves' ophthalmopathy.

J is TRBJ1-1 and V is TRBV27, with a weak D call TRBD1 (5 bases). V lost 6 bases and J 1 base, leaving 12 bases between the germline ends. Germline lookup yields CDR1 MNHEY and CDR2 SMNVEV (reference sequence). There are 14 residues in the CDR3. The CDR3 here is CASSPVTGNTEAFF. DNA for the CDR3: TGTGCCAGCAGCCCTGTCACAGGGAACACTGAAGCTTTCTTT.

V usage is TRBV5-1 and J usage is TRBJ1-1; 9 bases are a match to TRBD1. The CDR3 loop spans 16 amino acids. Trimming at V came to 4 bases and at J to 1 base, leaving 8 bases not matched to a gene. The germline V gene has CDR1 SGHRS and CDR2 YFSETQ. The CDR3 sequence is CASSTTDRGTNTEAFF. DNA of the CDR3: TGCGCCAGCAGCACCACAGACAGGGGGACGAACACTGAAGCTTTCTTT. Based on the CDR3 plus reference TRBV5-1 and TRBJ1-1, the full variable domain is KAGVTQTPRYLIKTRGQQVTLSCSPISGHRSVSWYQQTPGQGLQFLFEYFSETQRNKGNFPGRFSGRQFSNSRSEMNVSTLELGDSALYLCASSTTDRGTNTEAFFGQGTRLTVV.

This clonotype has ten or more counts. The chain joins TRBV27 to TRBJ2-7; TRBD1 agrees at 7 bases. Germline V gives CDR1 MNHEY, CDR2 SMNVEV (reference sequence). This CDR3 is 14 amino acids long. Trimming removed 8 bases from V and 3 bases from J; junction bases left unmatched: 10. This CDR3 reads CASGFQGVGYEQYF. In DNA, the CDR3 is TGTGCCAGCGGGTTTCAGGGGGTAGGCTACGAGCAGTACTTC.

This chain uses TRBV28 with TRBJ1-1; D might be TRBD1 (5 bases). The CDR3 contains 16 residues. Germline V gives CDR1 MDHEN, CDR2 SYDVKM. Between the trimmed V and J ends, which lost 5 bases and 3 bases, there was a span of 19 bases. The CDR3: CASSTGRGEFDTEAFF. CDR3 sequence (DNA): TGTGCCAGCAGTACGGGACGCGGGGAGTTTGACACTGAAGCTTTCTTT.

This clonotype was seen at least ten times. J is TRBJ1-2 and V is TRBV6-5, with D possibly being TRBD1 (5 bases). Trimming took 7 bases from V and 3 from J, leaving 21 bases between them. The CDR3 spans 16 residues. Germline V CDR1 and CDR2: MNHEY, SVGAGI. CDR3 coding DNA: TGTGCCAGCACGACCGAGCGCAGGACATTCGACTATGGCTACACCTTC. Its protein product is CASTTERRTFDYGYTF.

This clonotype turned up a few times. The rearrangement uses TRBV6-1 and TRBJ2-7, with a possible D match to TRBD1 (5 bases). Germline V lookup: CDR1 MNHNS, CDR2 SASEGT. Trimming left V 5 bases short and J 3 bases short, with 11 bases between. CDR3 length: 13 residues. DNA of the CDR3: TGTGCCAGCAGTCCACCGGACATCTACGAGCAGTACTTC. Protein product: CASSPPDIYEQYF.

This clonotype came up a few times. The chain has TRBV4-1 and TRBJ2-2; TRBD2 agrees at 10 bases. The CDR3 extends over 19 amino acids. Germline V gene lookup returns CDR1 MGHRA and CDR2 YSYEKL. V gave up 3 bases and J gave up 4 bases; unmatched junction bases: 14. CDR3 sequence reads: CASSHLPKAGGGSTGELFF. For the CDR3, the DNA is TGCGCCAGCAGCCACCTCCCTAAAGCGGGGGGGGGTAGCACCGGGGAGCTGTTTTTT.

This clonotype has at least ten counts. The rearrangement uses TRBV15 and TRBJ2-5; 7 nucleotides align to TRBD1. V trimming: 4 bases; J trimming: 2 bases; junction bases outside the gene matches: 7. Germline V gene sequence: CDR1 LNHNV, CDR2 YYDKDF (reference sequence). The CDR3 is 15 residues long. In DNA form, the CDR3 reads TGTGCCACCAGCAAGGGCCCGGGACAGCAAGAGACCCAGTACTTC. As protein: CATSKGPGQQETQYF.

This clonotype was seen repeatedly, ten times or more. This chain's CDR3 is CASSSWVGQGTNEQYF. CDR3 coding DNA: TGTGCCAGCAGCTCCTGGGTGGGACAGGGCACCAACGAGCAGTACTTC. The V call is TRBV7-8, the J call TRBJ2-7; 9 bases map to TRBD1. Germline CDR1 and CDR2: SGHVS and FQNEAQ. Germline trimming cut 4 bases from V and 5 bases from J; bases unmatched to any gene: 12. The CDR3 sequence is 16 residues long.

This clonotype appeared many times. This chain uses TRBV3-1 with TRBJ1-5; D is perhaps TRBD1 (6 bases). The CDR3 length is 15 residues. From germline, CDR1 is LGHDT and CDR2 YNNKEL (reference sequence). Trimming shortened V by 6 bases and J by 4 bases, and 16 bases separated the two germline ends. The CDR3 protein is CASSPTGQANQPQHF. The CDR3 DNA sequence: TGTGCCAGCAGTCCGACAGGTCAGGCTAATCAGCCCCAGCATTTT.

The genes are TRBV10-3 and TRBJ2-7; TRBD2 aligns across 7 bases. V lost 10 bases to trimming and J lost 2 bases; unmatched junction nucleotides: 8. There are 13 residues in the CDR3. The germline CDR1 and CDR2 sequences are ENHRY and SYGVKD. In DNA form, the CDR3 reads TGTGCCACCTCTGATCGGGAGGCCTACGAGCAGTACTTC. Its translation: CATSDREAYEQYF.

This clonotype has a count of ten or more. The chain recombines TRBV5-1 with TRBJ2-6, with D tentatively TRBD2 (7 bases). The CDR3 is 18 residues long. Between the trimmed V and J ends, which lost 1 base and 0 bases, there was a span of 14 bases. The germline gives CDR1 SGHRS, CDR2 YFSETQ. The CDR3 loop reads CASSLWGGRSSGANVLTF. As DNA, the CDR3 is TGCGCCAGCAGCTTGTGGGGGGGCCGCTCCTCTGGGGCCAACGTCCTGACTTTC.

This clonotype was detected ten times or more. J is TRBJ2-7 and V is TRBV12-3 or TRBV12-4; D gene uncertain. With 5 bases removed from V and 0 bases from J, the gap between germline ends came to 11 bases. The CDR3 sequence is 14 residues long. The CDR3 here is CASSNAPSSYEQYF. CDR3 nucleotide sequence: TGTGCCAGCAGTAACGCGCCCTCCTCCTACGAGCAGTACTTC.

This clonotype came up a few times. The genes are TRBV12-3 or TRBV12-4 and TRBJ2-2; D remains unclear. Trimming cost V 7 bases and J 6 bases, with 9 bases left between them. The CDR3 totals 12 residues. This CDR3 is CASTYEPGELFF. The CDR3 DNA sequence: TGTGCCAGCACCTACGAGCCCGGGGAGCTGTTTTTT.